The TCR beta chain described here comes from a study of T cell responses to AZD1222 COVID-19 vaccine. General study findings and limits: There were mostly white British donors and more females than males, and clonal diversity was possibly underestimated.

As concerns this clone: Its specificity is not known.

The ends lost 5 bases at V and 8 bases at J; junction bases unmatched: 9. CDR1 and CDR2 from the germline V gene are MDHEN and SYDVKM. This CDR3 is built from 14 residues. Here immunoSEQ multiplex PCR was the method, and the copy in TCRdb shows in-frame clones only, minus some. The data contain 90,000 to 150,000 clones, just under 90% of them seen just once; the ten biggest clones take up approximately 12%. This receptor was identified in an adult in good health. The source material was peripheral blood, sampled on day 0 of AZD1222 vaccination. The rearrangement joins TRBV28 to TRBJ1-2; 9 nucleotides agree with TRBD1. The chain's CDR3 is CASSRLTGGRGYTF. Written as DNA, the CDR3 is TGTGCCAGCAGTCGCTTAACAGGGGGCCGGGGCTACACCTTC.